This paragraph reports one T cell receptor beta chain. What it binds is unknown. Each patient experienced a relapse that followed autologous stem cell transplantation, and brentuximab vedotin exposure varied. From thawed PBMCs, magnetic negative selection was used to isolate the CD8+ T cells. This sample is part of a study of PD-1 blockade in classical Hodgkin lymphoma. Across the whole study: Patients received nivolumab 3 mg/kg intravenously every 2 weeks.

The assay was immunoSEQ multiplex PCR, and TCRdb's table has in-frame clones only and misses some. In the table there are about 27,000 clones, about 91% of which are singletons. This CDR3 has 15 amino acids. Per germline, CDR1 SGHAT and CDR2 FQNNGV. V was shortened by 1 base and J by 3 bases, with 13 bases between the two germline ends. Study-wide points: CD8+ TCR diversity did not rise significantly by C4D1, unlike CD4+.

This material consisted of CD8+ T cells from blood, taken at baseline. The V call is TRBV11-2, the J call TRBJ2-7, with TRBD2 as a possible D gene (6 bases). The sequence was collected from a human donor with classical Hodgkin lymphoma. The chain's CDR3 is CASSLGQGGYYEQYF. The CDR3 coding sequence is TGTGCCAGCAGCTTAGGGCAGGGAGGTTACTACGAGCAGTACTTC.